The 10 T cell receptor beta chains listed next were all sequenced from one sample in a study of T cells in Graves' hyperthyroidism and ophthalmopathy. The TCR beta CDR3 regions underwent amplification using RNA transcripts as the source. The HTBI set primed first-round TCR CDR3 RT-PCR. Each CDR3 protein is one row after TCRdb ran MiXCR on the multiplex PCR reads. The sample lists almost 250,000 distinct CDR3 sequences, approximately 23% seen once, with roughly 40% in the top ten. The sample comprised blood. All receptors come from a woman in her forties with Graves' ophthalmopathy.

This clonotype was recorded many times. The chain couples TRBV28 to TRBJ2-7, with 7 bases identical to TRBD1. The germline gives CDR1 MDHEN, CDR2 SYDVKM. Trimming removed 7 bases from V and 3 bases from J; junction bases left unmatched: 9. The CDR3 runs to 14 residues. Here the CDR3 reads CASTQTGLNYEQYF. The CDR3 bases are TGTGCCAGCACTCAGACAGGGCTAAACTACGAGCAGTACTTC.

This clonotype showed up many times. This chain connects TRBV6-1 to TRBJ2-7, with 7 bases aligning to TRBD1. Germline V gene sequence: CDR1 MNHNS, CDR2 SASEGT. The V and J ends lost 5 bases and 7 bases, in that order; junction bases with no gene match: 14. This CDR3 spans 15 amino acids. CDR3 DNA: TGTGCCAGCAGTACGACAGGGCTCCCTTCAGGAGAGCAGTACTTC. Translated, it gives CASSTTGLPSGEQYF.

In this sample, this clonotype turned up many times. The chain has TRBV12-3 or TRBV12-4 and TRBJ2-7; D tentatively reads TRBD1 or TRBD2 (6 bases each). The V end was cut by 3 bases, the J end by 3 bases, with 15 bases between. This CDR3 contains 15 residues. The CDR3 region is CASSLGGPGGYEQYF. CDR3 bases: TGTGCCAGCAGTTTGGGGGGCCCTGGGGGCTACGAGCAGTACTTC.

This clonotype was counted at least ten times. The chain has TRBV20-1 and TRBJ2-5; D may match TRBD1 or TRBD2 (5 bases each). V was pared by 3 bases and J by 5 bases, with 10 bases between. This CDR3 comprises 12 residues. The V gene's germline CDR1 is DFQATT and CDR2 SNEGSKA (reference sequence). The DNA for the CDR3 is TGCAGTGCTAGTTCCAGGGAGGAGACCCAGTACTTC. It yields the protein CSASSREETQYF.

The V gene is TRBV6-5, the J gene TRBJ1-6; the match to TRBD1 covers 10 bases. V was pared by 2 bases and J by 9 bases, with 7 bases of the junction left unmatched. The germline gives CDR1 MNHEY, CDR2 SVGAGI. This CDR3 region has 16 residues. The CDR3, as DNA: TGTGCCAGCAGTTACCCTCACGGACAGGGGGTTTCACCCCTCCACTTT. Protein: CASSYPHGQGVSPLHF.

The sample holds many counts of this clonotype. J is TRBJ2-2 and V is TRBV19; TRBD1 might be the D (6 bases). V dropped 8 bases and J dropped 5 bases, with 24 bases sitting between them. The CDR3 runs 17 residues. Germline V gene data show CDR1 as LNHDA and CDR2 as SQIVND (reference sequence). In nucleotides, the CDR3 is TGTGCCAGTGCCTTCGTTCCGGCAGGGGCATTTACCGGGGAGCTGTTTTTT. This sequence encodes CASAFVPAGAFTGELFF.

This clonotype was observed at least ten times. The chain recombines TRBV7-8 with TRBJ1-2, with D possibly being TRBD1 (5 bases). The CDR3 has 12 amino acids. CDR1 is SGHVS and CDR2 is FQNEAQ in the germline V gene. The ends were cut back, 5 bases at V and 4 bases at J, with 8 bases in the middle. This CDR3 is CASSDSGYGYTF. In DNA form, the CDR3 reads TGTGCCAGCAGCGACAGCGGCTATGGCTACACCTTC.

This clonotype was found many times. The gene calls are TRBV7-2 and TRBJ2-7; TRBD2 agrees at 9 bases. The CDR3 is 15 amino acids. Germline-derived CDR1 and CDR2 are SGHTA and FQGNSA. With V trimmed by 5 bases and J by 4 bases, 9 bases remained unmatched. The CDR3 DNA reads as TGTGCCAGCAGCCGGCCCCCGGGACTAGCATACGAGCAGTACTTC. This codes for CASSRPPGLAYEQYF.

This clonotype was counted ten times or more. This rearrangement joins TRBV6-5 to TRBJ1-1; D gene ambiguous. Germline CDR1 reads MNHEY; CDR2 reads SVGAGI. The V end lost 8 bases, the J end lost 3 bases, and 13 bases lay between the germline ends. This CDR3 is 13 amino acids long. The CDR3 sequence is CASRWTSDTEAFF. In DNA, the CDR3 is TGTGCCAGCCGCTGGACTTCGGACACTGAAGCTTTCTTT.

Ten or more counts support this clonotype. The rearrangement links TRBV27 to TRBJ1-5; perhaps TRBD1 as D (6 bases). V lost 6 bases to trimming and J lost 3 bases, with 15 bases between them. From germline, CDR1 is MNHEY and CDR2 SMNVEV (reference sequence). This CDR3 spans 15 amino acids. The CDR3 protein is CASRGGASVNQPQHF. The CDR3 DNA reads TGTGCCAGCAGAGGGGGGGCATCGGTCAATCAGCCCCAGCATTTT.